The 22 T cell receptor beta chains reported below all come from one sample, sequenced in a study of Ad26.COV2.S vaccination and SARS-CoV-2 variants. Noted treatment: 15 to 20 received Ad26.COV2.S at low or high dose, single or two shots; several received placebo; per-sample allocation not given. Material that was analyzed had been drawn on day 63 after the first vaccine or placebo injection. The data were produced by immunoSEQ multiplex PCR, yet TCRdb's version contains in-frame clones alone and is incomplete. The sample has just under 250,000 clones, around 87% seen once; the top ten hold roughly 10%. The sequencing here drew on peripheral blood, taken in a trial of Ad26.COV2.S vaccine versus placebo. The receptors were sampled from a person between 18 and 60 years old who received the Ad26.COV2.S COVID-19 vaccine or a placebo.

This chain connects TRBV7-2 to TRBJ2-2, with a possible D match to TRBD2 (6 bases). This CDR3 spans 15 amino acids. V was clipped by 1 base and J by 3 bases, with 9 bases between them. CDR1 and CDR2 from the germline V gene are SGHTA and FQGNSA. This CDR3 is CASSLGWGDTGELFF. DNA for the CDR3: TGTGCCAGCAGCTTAGGTTGGGGGGACACCGGGGAGCTGTTTTTT.

The CDR3 is CASSYSDSPDEQFF. The DNA of the CDR3 is TGTGCCAGCAGTTACTCGGACAGCCCGGATGAGCAGTTCTTC. The rearrangement links TRBV6-5 to TRBJ2-1, with D maybe TRBD1 (6 bases). This CDR3 has 14 residues. V was shortened by 0 bases and J by 8 bases, with 11 bases between the two germline ends. Germline V gene data show CDR1 as MNHEY and CDR2 as SVGAGI.

The rearrangement joins TRBV30 to TRBJ1-5; the D is unclear. The CDR3 is made up of 14 amino acids. Trimming stripped 1 base from V and 2 bases from J, with 9 bases between. CDR1 and CDR2 from the germline V gene are GTSNPN and SVGIG (reference sequence). The CDR3: CAWSEGSGNQPQHF. CDR3 sequence (DNA): TGTGCCTGGAGTGAGGGTTCGGGCAATCAGCCCCAGCATTTT.

The J gene is TRBJ1-5, the V gene TRBV6-2 or TRBV6-3; D call uncertain. This CDR3 has 15 amino acids. In germline, CDR1 is MNHEY, CDR2 SVGEGT. The ends were cut back, 2 bases at V and 0 bases at J, with 8 bases in the middle. CDR3 coding DNA: TGTGCCAGCAGTTACACGGACGTTAGCAATCAGCCCCAGCATTTT. Its protein is CASSYTDVSNQPQHF.

This chain connects TRBV10-3 to TRBJ2-7; 9 bases are shared with TRBD1. The ends lost 4 bases at V and 0 bases at J; junction bases unmatched: 13. The CDR3 is made up of 18 amino acids. Germline CDR1 reads ENHRY; CDR2 reads SYGVKD. The DNA of the CDR3 is TGTGCCATCAGTGGGGGGGGACAGGGAAACCCCTTCTCCTACGAGCAGTACTTC. It yields the protein CAISGGGQGNPFSYEQYF.

The chain links TRBV28 to TRBJ1-3, with 7 nucleotides matching TRBD1. CDR3 size: 14 residues. V lost 6 bases and J lost 0; bases outside the gene matches: 2. Germline CDR1 and CDR2: MDHEN and SYDVKM. CDR3 DNA: TGTGCCAGCAGGGGGGACAGCTCTGGAAACACCATATATTTT. It yields the protein CASRGDSSGNTIYF.

The chain has TRBV30 and TRBJ2-7; unclear D gene. The CDR3 covers 13 residues. Germline lookup yields CDR1 GTSNPN and CDR2 SVGIG (reference sequence). V was shortened by 0 bases and J by 7 bases, with 13 bases between the two germline ends. The CDR3 reads CAWSVSPLGEQYF. The DNA of the CDR3 is TGTGCCTGGAGTGTGTCCCCCCTGGGTGAGCAGTACTTC.

The J gene is TRBJ2-7, the V gene TRBV6-6; 9 positions agree with TRBD2. CDR1 and CDR2 (germline): MNHNY, SVGAGI (reference sequence). The CDR3 is 14 residues long. Germline trimming cut 6 bases from V and 3 bases from J; bases unmatched to any gene: 6. Here the CDR3 DNA reads TGTGCCAGCAGCCTTAGCGGGGGTCTCTACGAGCAGTACTTC. This codes for CASSLSGGLYEQYF.

The CDR3 reads CASTRGPSSYEQYF. CDR3 coding DNA: TGTGCCAGCACCCGGGGGCCGAGCTCCTACGAGCAGTACTTC. This chain connects TRBV28 to TRBJ2-7; D is tentatively TRBD1 or TRBD2 (6 bases each). From germline, CDR1 is MDHEN and CDR2 SYDVKM. This CDR3 contains 14 residues. V was trimmed by 7 bases and J by 0 bases, leaving 13 bases between them.

The genes are TRBV28 and TRBJ2-7, with D uncertain. CDR3 length equals 11 residues. V lost 7 bases, J lost 3 bases, and 7 bases lay in between. CDR1 and CDR2 (germline): MDHEN, SYDVKM. This CDR3 reads CASTANYEQYF. As DNA, the CDR3 is TGTGCCAGCACAGCCAACTACGAGCAGTACTTC.

The chain joins TRBV28 to TRBJ2-3; D might be TRBD1 (6 bases). Trimming cost V 5 bases and J 2 bases, with 17 bases left between them. The CDR3 length is 16 residues. Per the germline V gene, CDR1 is MDHEN and CDR2 is SYDVKM. The CDR3: CASSGPGVGPTDTQYF. The CDR3, as DNA: TGTGCCAGCAGTGGGCCAGGGGTTGGACCCACAGATACGCAGTATTTT. Using reference TRBV28 and TRBJ2-3 for the parts outside the CDR3, the full variable domain is DVKVTQSSRYLVKRTGEKVFLECVQDMDHENMFWYRQDPGLGLRLIYFSYDVKMKEKGDIPEGYSVSREKKERFSLILESASTNQTSMYLCASSGPGVGPTDTQYFGPGTRLTVL.

This sequence joins TRBV30 and TRBJ2-3; D unclear. V was clipped by 0 bases and J by 0 bases, with 10 bases between them. The CDR3 has 15 residues. Germline CDR1 and CDR2: GTSNPN and SVGIG (reference sequence). DNA for the CDR3: TGTGCCTGGAGTGTGGGTTCTTCTAGCACAGATACGCAGTATTTT. This gives the protein CAWSVGSSSTDTQYF.

V usage is TRBV6-5 and J usage is TRBJ1-1; D gene unclear. V lost 7 bases and J 2 bases, leaving 14 bases between the germline ends. Germline CDR1 and CDR2: MNHEY and SVGAGI. The length of the CDR3 is 14 residues. The CDR3 region is CASIPTLGNTEAFF. The CDR3 region has the DNA TGTGCCAGCATCCCCACTTTGGGCAACACTGAAGCTTTCTTT.

The chain joins TRBV25-1 to TRBJ2-1; 11 bases fit TRBD2. V trimming: 6 bases; J trimming: 5 bases; junction bases outside the gene matches: 6. The CDR3 totals 15 residues. Per the germline V gene, CDR1 is MGHDK and CDR2 is SYGVNS. DNA of the CDR3: TGTGCCAGCAGCTTACTAGCGGGAGTGGACAATGAGCAGTTCTTC. It translates to CASSLLAGVDNEQFF.

The rearrangement joins TRBV6-5 to TRBJ2-5; TRBD2 might be the D (6 bases). The V end lost 2 bases, the J end lost 4 bases, and 11 bases lay between the germline ends. Germline V lookup: CDR1 MNHEY, CDR2 SVGAGI. This CDR3 region has 14 residues. CDR3 sequence: CASSYGGAGETQYF. CDR3 coding DNA: TGTGCCAGCAGTTACGGCGGGGCTGGAGAGACCCAGTACTTC.

V usage is TRBV4-3 and J usage is TRBJ2-1; D gene ambiguous. The ends were cut back, 1 base at V and 0 bases at J, with 7 bases in the middle. Germline values: CDR1 LGHNA, CDR2 YSLEER. This CDR3 is 15 amino acids long. Here the CDR3 reads CASSQVESSYNEQFF. For the CDR3, the DNA is TGCGCCAGCAGCCAAGTCGAGAGCTCCTACAATGAGCAGTTCTTC.

The CDR3 spells CASSEYLDRGLERPYNEQFF. For the CDR3, the DNA is TGTGCCAGCAGTGAATACTTGGACAGGGGGCTTGAAAGGCCCTACAATGAGCAGTTCTTC. The chain joins TRBV2 to TRBJ2-1, with 11 bases matching TRBD1. The J segment lost 2 bases and the V segment lost 2 bases, leaving 14 bases of the junction unmatched. Germline V gene data show CDR1 as SNHLY and CDR2 as FYNNEI. The CDR3 loop spans 20 amino acids.

The rearrangement links TRBV29-1 to TRBJ2-1; 15 bases align to TRBD2. The CDR3 is 19 amino acids. CDR1 is SQVTM, CDR2 ANQGSEA, per germline. The junction had 14 bases not matched to a gene; V was cut back by 8 bases and J by 0 bases. In DNA form, the CDR3 reads TGCAGCCTCTCCGGGACTAGCGGGGGGCCTTTCAGCTCCTACAATGAGCAGTTCTTC. Protein: CSLSGTSGGPFSSYNEQFF.

This clone was counted between two and nine times. The chain couples TRBV6-6 to TRBJ2-3; 7 bases line up with TRBD1. Germline V gene sequence: CDR1 MNHNY, CDR2 SVGAGI (reference sequence). The CDR3 runs 15 residues. V shed 6 bases, J shed 8 bases, and the junction held 14 bases outside the gene matches. CDR3 loop: CASSPTGSSLGTQYF. Written as DNA, the CDR3 is TGTGCCAGCAGCCCGACAGGGTCGTCCCTTGGTACGCAGTATTTT.

CDR3 sequence reads: CASSLEWQPNDEKLFF. For the CDR3, the DNA is TGTGCCAGCAGCTTAGAGTGGCAGCCTAATGATGAAAAACTGTTTTTT. V is TRBV7-2 and J is TRBJ1-4; D ambiguous. V gave up 1 base and J gave up 6 bases, with 15 bases separating them. The CDR3 is 16 residues long. Germline V gene lookup returns CDR1 SGHTA and CDR2 FQGNSA. The full variable domain, rest sourced from reference TRBV7-2 and TRBJ1-4, is GAGVSQSPSNKVTEKGKDVELRCDPISGHTALYWYRQSLGQGLEFLIYFQGNSAPDKSGLPSDRFSAERTGGSVSTLTIQRTQQEDSAVYLCASSLEWQPNDEKLFFGSGTQLSVL.

The chain uses TRBV28 and TRBJ2-7; D is perhaps TRBD1 (5 bases). Trimming pared 7 bases from V and 0 bases from J, leaving 16 bases between. This CDR3 has 15 amino acids. Germline V CDR1 and CDR2: MDHEN, SYDVKM. The CDR3 protein is CASTLLGAYSYEQYF. CDR3 DNA: TGTGCCAGCACCCTATTAGGGGCTTACTCCTACGAGCAGTACTTC.

The chain has TRBV5-1 and TRBJ2-7, with a weak D call TRBD2 (7 bases). Germline V gene data show CDR1 as SGHRS and CDR2 as YFSETQ. V gave up 5 bases and J gave up 0 bases, with 18 bases separating them. The CDR3 is 16 amino acids. DNA for the CDR3: TGCGCCAGCAGTATGTCGGGGGGCTGGAGCTCCTACGAGCAGTACTTC. Translation gives CASSMSGGWSSYEQYF.